The clone carrying this T cell receptor beta chain appeared a few times. Antigen specificity is unknown. Germline-derived CDR1 and CDR2 are SQVTM and ANQGSEA. The CDR3 runs 16 residues. V gave up 6 bases and J gave up 9 bases; unmatched junction bases: 14. The data were taken from a study of early T cells in non-severe SARS-CoV-2 infection. Study summary: Bulk RNA from unsorted whole blood was sequenced; chains were unpaired.

The protocol attached unique molecular identifiers to individual cDNA molecules. Using its own MiXCR run on the 5' RACE reads, TCRdb lists one record per CDR3 protein. Among about 35,000 distinct CDR3 sequences, 5% to 6.5% were seen once, and the ten largest hold 7% to 8.5%. Points from the study as a whole: A preference for anti-spike CD8 responses marked VDJdb matching, which missed private and CD4 specificities.

The rearrangement joins TRBV29-1 to TRBJ2-1; 13 nucleotides align to TRBD2. Sequencing was performed on whole blood. The receptor was derived from an adult who was a healthcare worker with PCR-confirmed SARS-CoV-2 infection or an uninfected control (not recorded which). The CDR3 region is CSVRTSGSFTAGEQFF. The CDR3 DNA is TGCAGCGTGCGGACTAGCGGGAGTTTTACCGCGGGTGAGCAGTTCTTC.